One sample yielded the 24 T cell receptor beta chains listed below, sequenced in a study of control samples from healthy donors and cancer patients. Generated by immunoSEQ multiplex PCR, the TCRdb table keeps only in-frame clones and is missing some. This repertoire shows around 86,000 clones, around 90% found once; its top ten account for under 2%. Specimen: PBMCs. These receptors all come from a woman aged 55-69 years with head and neck cancer.

The chain recombines TRBV7-2 with TRBJ2-1; 9 nucleotides match TRBD2. Germline lookup yields CDR1 SGHTA and CDR2 FQGNSA. V lost 3 bases, J lost 7 bases, and 1 base stayed unmatched. The CDR3 covers 13 residues. CDR3 sequence (DNA): TGTGCCAGCAGCTTTAGCGGGAGAAATGAGCAGTTCTTC. It translates to CASSFSGRNEQFF.

The rearrangement uses TRBV21-1 and TRBJ2-1; the D call of TRBD2 is as the table states it, not checked on the DNA. TRBV21-1 is designated a pseudogene. This CDR3 has 17 residues. In nucleotides, the CDR3 is TGTGCCAGCGGGAGGACTAGCGGCGTTAGCTCCTACAATGAGCAGTTCTTC. Translating it yields CASGRTSGVSSYNEQFF.

The V and J genes are TRBV10-3 and TRBJ2-5, with no clear D. V was trimmed by 4 bases and J by 5 bases, leaving 14 bases between them. CDR1 and CDR2 from the germline V gene are ENHRY and SYGVKD. The CDR3 is made up of 14 amino acids. The CDR3 nucleotides read TGTGCCATCAGTGGAAGTATTTTGGCGGAGACCCAGTACTTC. Its protein is CAISGSILAETQYF.

The V gene is TRBV2, the J gene TRBJ2-5; 10 bases align to TRBD2. The germline CDR1 and CDR2 sequences are SNHLY and FYNNEI. The CDR3 totals 12 residues. The V segment lost 9 bases and the J segment 5 bases; nucleotides outside the gene matches: 3. CDR3 residues: CARAGGSETQYF. CDR3 DNA sequence: TGTGCCAGAGCGGGAGGGTCGGAGACCCAGTACTTC.

The J gene is TRBJ2-3, the V gene TRBV18, with 7 bases aligning to TRBD1. The germline CDR1 and CDR2 sequences are KGHSH and LQKENI. V was pared by 0 bases and J by 4 bases, with 4 bases of the junction left unmatched. This CDR3 contains 15 residues. CDR3 nucleotide sequence: TGTGCCAGCTCACCACCCACAGGGGTTCCAGATACGCAGTATTTT. Its translation is CASSPPTGVPDTQYF.

The gene calls are TRBV5-1 and TRBJ1-1; TRBD1 agrees at 9 bases. The CDR3 totals 14 residues. Germline values: CDR1 SGHRS, CDR2 YFSETQ. Trimming removed 4 bases from V and 5 bases from J; junction bases left unmatched: 6. The CDR3 spells CASSPDRGRTEAFF. DNA for the CDR3: TGCGCCAGCAGCCCCGACAGGGGGAGGACTGAAGCTTTCTTT.

This chain uses TRBV30 with TRBJ1-4; 9 bases are a match to TRBD1. The CDR3 sequence is 15 residues long. Germline assignment: CDR1 GTSNPN and CDR2 SVGIG (reference sequence). J gave up 8 bases and V 0 bases, and 7 bases lay outside the gene matches. This CDR3 reads CAWSVTGTGTEKLFF. CDR3 nucleotides: TGTGCCTGGAGTGTCACCGGGACAGGGACGGAAAAACTGTTTTTT.

The V call is TRBV10-1, the J call TRBJ2-7, with unresolved D. Germline CDR1 and CDR2: WNHNN and SYGVQD (reference sequence). This CDR3 region has 11 residues. V lost 2 bases and J lost 5, with 4 bases in between. The CDR3 DNA sequence: TGCGCCAGCAGTGAGATGGACGAGCAGTACTTC. It codes for CASSEMDEQYF.

The genes are TRBV5-6 and TRBJ1-1, with D unresolved. This CDR3 comprises 16 residues. V dropped 3 bases and J dropped 1 base, with 16 bases sitting between them. Germline V gene data show CDR1 as SGHDT and CDR2 as YYEEEE. The CDR3 nucleotides read TGTGCCAGCAGCTCCCGACCGAGTTCAAGGAACACTGAAGCTTTCTTT. It specifies CASSSRPSSRNTEAFF.

V usage is TRBV6-5 and J usage is TRBJ2-3; D may be TRBD1 or TRBD2 (5 bases each). V was cut by 8 bases and J by 4 bases, with 10 bases left in between. From germline, CDR1 is MNHEY and CDR2 SVGAGI. The CDR3 spans 12 residues. The CDR3 spells CASGRGADTQYF. Here the CDR3 DNA reads TGTGCCAGCGGTAGGGGAGCAGATACGCAGTATTTT.

The chain joins TRBV5-1 to TRBJ2-3, with D possibly matching TRBD2 (7 bases). V was cut by 4 bases and J by 3 bases, with 12 bases left in between. Germline lookup yields CDR1 SGHRS and CDR2 YFSETQ. The CDR3 totals 14 residues. The CDR3 DNA reads TGCGCCAGCAGCACAGGGCGGGGGACAGATACGCAGTATTTT. It codes for CASSTGRGTDTQYF.

The chain couples TRBV24-1 to TRBJ2-1; tentatively, D is TRBD2 (7 bases). CDR1 is KGHDR and CDR2 is SFDVKD in the germline V gene. This CDR3 has 14 amino acids. The V end was cut by 2 bases, the J end by 9 bases, with 13 bases between. As DNA, the CDR3 is TGTGCCACCAGTGATTCCGGAGGGGGGGGTGAGCAGTTCTTC. It specifies CATSDSGGGGEQFF.

The J gene is TRBJ1-2, the V gene TRBV3-1 (or the pseudogene TRBV3-2); no clear D gene. The V and J ends lost 0 bases and 5 bases respectively, with 7 bases between them. In germline, CDR1 is LGHDT, CDR2 YNNKEL (reference sequence). The length of the CDR3 is 13 residues. CDR3 sequence: CASSQESRYGYTF. The CDR3 DNA is TGTGCCAGCAGCCAAGAAAGTCGTTATGGCTACACCTTC.

The chain is built from TRBV5-4 and TRBJ2-7; 8 nucleotides agree with TRBD1. The CDR3 loop spans 15 amino acids. The V gene end was trimmed by 4 bases and the J gene end by 3 bases; junction bases not matched to a gene: 9. Germline V gene sequence: CDR1 SGHNT, CDR2 YYREEE (reference sequence). This chain's CDR3 is CASSRAGDRFYEQYF. The CDR3 DNA reads as TGTGCCAGCAGCCGGGCCGGGGACAGGTTCTACGAGCAGTACTTC.

The rearrangement links TRBV27 to TRBJ2-5; D is undetermined. V dropped 0 bases and J dropped 7 bases, with 12 bases sitting between them. In germline, CDR1 is MNHEY, CDR2 SMNVEV (reference sequence). The CDR3 spans 14 residues. The CDR3 DNA reads TGTGCCAGCAGTTTATCGGGCTCCCTAGGGACCCAGTACTTC. It encodes CASSLSGSLGTQYF.

J is TRBJ2-5 and V is TRBV27; TRBD2 aligns across 7 bases. CDR1 and CDR2 (germline): MNHEY, SMNVEV (reference sequence). The V gene end was trimmed by 6 bases and the J gene end by 2 bases; junction bases not matched to a gene: 9. This CDR3 is 15 amino acids long. Here the CDR3 DNA reads TGTGCCAGCAGCGAGGACTATAGCGGGCAAGAGACCCAGTACTTC. This encodes CASSEDYSGQETQYF.

The rearrangement uses TRBV27 and TRBJ2-3; tentatively, D is TRBD1 (6 bases). V was pared by 2 bases and J by 7 bases, with 13 bases between. Germline assignment: CDR1 MNHEY and CDR2 SMNVEV (reference sequence). This CDR3 has 14 amino acids. CDR3 DNA: TGTGCCAGCAGTTTAAACAGGGTCGCTTATACGCAGTATTTT. The encoded protein is CASSLNRVAYTQYF.

The gene calls are TRBV3-1 (or the pseudogene TRBV3-2) and TRBJ2-2, with 10 positions matching TRBD1. Trimming at V came to 4 bases and at J to 0 bases, leaving 2 bases not matched to a gene. Looked up from germline, CDR1 is LGHDT and CDR2 is YNNKEL (reference sequence). This CDR3 contains 16 residues. The DNA of the CDR3 is TGTGCCAGCAGCCCGACAGGGGGCGCGAACACCGGGGAGCTGTTTTTT. This encodes CASSPTGGANTGELFF.

This clone was recorded once. CDR3 sequence reads: CASSKDRVDGELFF. For the CDR3, the DNA is TGTGCCAGCAGCAAAGACAGGGTGGACGGGGAGCTGTTTTTT. This chain joins TRBV11-3 and TRBJ2-2, with 7 bases lining up with TRBD1. Trimming at V came to 5 bases and at J to 7 bases, leaving 7 bases not matched to a gene. Germline V gene data show CDR1 as SGHNT and CDR2 as YENEEA. This CDR3 is 14 amino acids long.

The chain has TRBV5-1 and TRBJ2-1, with 11 nucleotides matching TRBD2. The CDR3 runs to 15 residues. Germline V gene data show CDR1 as SGHRS and CDR2 as YFSETQ. V lost 4 bases to trimming and J lost 9 bases; unmatched junction nucleotides: 9. The CDR3 DNA reads TGCGCCAGCAGCGACGGACTAGCGGGCCTACTTGAGCAGTTCTTC. The encoded protein is CASSDGLAGLLEQFF.

This chain connects TRBV20-1 to TRBJ2-1; weak D call: TRBD1 (5 bases). Looked up from germline, CDR1 is DFQATT and CDR2 is SNEGSKA (reference sequence). This CDR3 spans 14 amino acids. V dropped 6 bases and J dropped 4 bases, with 16 bases sitting between them. CDR3 coding DNA: TGCAGTGCCAGTGGGGCCCTGGGATACAATGAGCAGTTCTTC. Encoded protein: CSASGALGYNEQFF.

The chain couples TRBV19 to TRBJ1-1; maybe TRBD1 (5 bases). Germline lookup yields CDR1 LNHDA and CDR2 SQIVND (reference sequence). The CDR3 extends over 12 amino acids. Trimming took 7 bases from V and 7 from J, leaving 13 bases between them. The CDR3 region is CASTRGASEAFF. CDR3 coding DNA: TGTGCCAGTACCAGAGGGGCGAGTGAAGCTTTCTTT.

The rearrangement joins TRBV5-4 to TRBJ2-7, with 11 bases fitting TRBD2. Trimming at V came to 1 base and at J to 2 bases, leaving 8 bases not matched to a gene. Germline values: CDR1 SGHNT, CDR2 YYREEE (reference sequence). The CDR3 consists of 17 residues. Here the CDR3 reads CASSLTLGLAATYEQYF. CDR3 nucleotide sequence: TGTGCCAGCAGCTTGACTTTGGGACTAGCGGCAACCTACGAGCAGTACTTC.

The CDR3 spells CASSQEFLDPYEQYF. The CDR3 nucleotides are TGTGCCAGCAGCCAAGAATTTCTAGACCCCTACGAGCAGTACTTC. The chain links TRBV3-1 (or the pseudogene TRBV3-2) to TRBJ2-7; no firm D call. CDR3 length: 15 amino acids. Trimming left V 0 bases short and J 2 bases short, with 11 bases between. Germline V lookup: CDR1 LGHDT, CDR2 YNNKEL (reference sequence).